These 27 T cell receptor beta chains were sequenced from one sample in a study of immune aging and cytomegalovirus after organ transplant. A microwell BD Rhapsody targeted mRNA and AbSeq workflow captured the cells and built the libraries. In TCRdb, the single-cell sequencing reads were re-called with MiXCR into one record per CDR3 protein. Of approximately 22,000 distinct CDR3 sequences listed, around 33% were seen once; the top ten hold about 25%. The time point denotes: five sample-tagged time points from pre-transplant (day -1) to day 368 post-transplant, pooled. The antigens of these receptors remain unknown. The sample here was CMV peptide-activated CD4+ and CD8+ T cells sorted from blood, taken at five time points, pooled. The subset denotes: sorted CD8+CD137+ and CD4+CD154+ T cells after less than 15 h CMV IE-1 peptide stimulation. The receptors come from a female donor who had a heart transplant and CMV viremia.

This clonotype was counted a few times. The chain couples TRBV20-1 to TRBJ1-4; 8 positions match TRBD1. The CDR3 length is 12 residues. Per germline, CDR1 DFQATT and CDR2 SNEGSKA (reference sequence). CDR3: CRVDREGEKLFF. In nucleotides, the CDR3 is TGCAGGGTGGACAGGGAGGGAGAAAAACTGTTTTTT.

On this clonotype itself: Possible read error: a much larger clone is one base away. As the CDR3 is not closed by the conserved phenylalanine or tryptophan, this likely results from a read error. The chain joins TRBV20-1 to TRBJ2-7; 7 bases are a match to TRBD2. Losses at the gene ends were 1 base for V and 5 bases for J; bases not matched to a gene: 11. This CDR3 is 15 amino acids long. From germline, CDR1 is DFQATT and CDR2 SNEGSKA (reference sequence). The CDR3 region is CSARGKSGNSDEQYC. The CDR3 bases are TGCAGTGCTAGAGGGAAGAGCGGGAATAGCGACGAGCAGTACTGC.

The V gene is TRBV3-1, the J gene TRBJ1-1; no reliable D call. Germline assignment: CDR1 LGHDT and CDR2 YNNKEL (reference sequence). CDR3 length: 14 residues. The V and J ends lost 3 bases and 3 bases respectively, with 11 bases between them. This chain's CDR3 is CASSHSEGYTEAFF. The CDR3 bases are TGTGCCAGCAGCCATTCGGAGGGTTACACTGAAGCTTTCTTT. The full variable domain, its missing parts supplied by reference TRBV3-1 and TRBJ1-1, is DTAVSQTPKYLVTQMGNDKSIKCEQNLGHDTMYWYKQDSKKFLKIMFSYNNKELIINETVPNRFSPKSPDKAHLNLHINSLELGDSAVYFCASSHSEGYTEAFFGQGTRLTVV.

As to this clonotype: This is likely a read error, given that the CDR3 carries no conserved phenylalanine or tryptophan at its end. This chain links TRBV3-1 with TRBJ2-7, with D uncertain. The CDR3 covers 13 residues. The germline gives CDR1 LGHDT, CDR2 YNNKEL (reference sequence). CDR3 sequence: CASGQVRGNEQYL. The CDR3 DNA reads as TGTGCCAGCGGCCAAGTTCGTGGGAACGAGCAGTACCTC.

This clonotype is termed medium-sized. V is TRBV10-3 and J is TRBJ2-7, with D possibly matching TRBD2 (6 bases). The CDR3 is 14 residues long. V was trimmed by 0 bases and J by 7 bases, leaving 13 bases between them. Germline V gene lookup returns CDR1 ENHRY and CDR2 SYGVKD. The CDR3 region is CAISESNGSGEQYF. In nucleotides, the CDR3 is TGTGCCATCAGTGAGTCGAACGGGAGCGGTGAGCAGTACTTC.

The chain is built from TRBV20-1 and TRBJ2-2, with 9 positions matching TRBD2. Trimming cost V 5 bases and J 4 bases; bases outside gene matches: 5. The CDR3 spans 14 residues. Per the germline V gene, CDR1 is DFQATT and CDR2 is SNEGSKA (reference sequence). This CDR3 reads CSALAGAGTGELFF. DNA of the CDR3: TGCAGTGCTTTAGCGGGAGCGGGCACCGGGGAGCTGTTTTTT.

This clonotype was detected ten times or more. The chain employs TRBV30 and TRBJ1-2; D is unclear. Per the germline V gene, CDR1 is GTSNPN and CDR2 is SVGIG (reference sequence). Trimming removed 3 bases at V and 7 bases at J, with 9 bases between. CDR3 length: 11 amino acids. This CDR3 reads CAWSLGGGYTF. CDR3 DNA sequence: TGTGCCTGGAGCCTCGGTGGTGGCTACACCTTC.

The gene calls are TRBV29-1 and TRBJ1-1, with D maybe TRBD1 (5 bases). Trimming shortened V by 2 bases and J by 2 bases, and 9 bases separated the two germline ends. The germline V gene encodes CDR1 SQVTM and CDR2 ANQGSEA. The CDR3 runs to 13 residues. This CDR3 is CSVESGTNTEAFF. The DNA of the CDR3 is TGCAGCGTTGAATCAGGGACCAACACTGAAGCTTTCTTT.

J is TRBJ2-7 and V is TRBV10-1, with a weak D call TRBD2 (6 bases). This CDR3 is built from 16 residues. Germline CDR1 WNHNN, CDR2 SYGVQD (reference sequence). Trimming took 2 bases from V and 0 from J, leaving 14 bases between them. The CDR3, as DNA: TGCGCCAGCAGTGAGGGTTCCGGGACTTGCTCCTACGAGCAGTACTTC. Its translation: CASSEGSGTCSYEQYF.

This chain uses TRBV5-6 with TRBJ1-5, with D possibly TRBD1 on 5 matching bases. Trimming shortened V by 1 base and J by 2 bases, and 10 bases separated the two germline ends. CDR1 SGHDT and CDR2 YYEEEE come from the germline V gene. This CDR3 has 15 amino acids. Written as DNA, the CDR3 is TGTGCCAGCAGCTTGAGAGGGGTTGGCAATCAGCCCCAGCATTTT. Translated: CASSLRGVGNQPQHF.

In its sample, this clonotype was seen many times. This chain links TRBV5-6 with TRBJ1-2, with D maybe TRBD1 (5 bases). Germline V gene data show CDR1 as SGHDT and CDR2 as YYEEEE. There are 14 residues in the CDR3. V lost 4 bases to trimming and J lost 4 bases, with 14 bases between them. DNA of the CDR3: TGTGCCAGCAGCCCGTGGGGGAGCAGCTATGGCTACACCTTC. It encodes CASSPWGSSYGYTF.

As to this clonotype: Compared with germline, one end of the junction differs, possibly owing to a read error. The V call is TRBV29-1, the J call TRBJ2-1; D may be TRBD1 (5 bases). Germline loops: CDR1 SQVTM, CDR2 ANQGSEA. This CDR3 comprises 14 residues. CDR3 coding DNA: TGCAGCGTTCAAGACAGTACCTCCTACAATGAGCAGTTCTTC. It specifies CSVQDSTSYNEQFF.

By frequency in the sample, this clonotype is medium-sized. V is TRBV7-8 and J is TRBJ2-3; 9 bases are shared with TRBD1. V was clipped by 6 bases and J by 3 bases; unmatched bases: 4. This CDR3 has 14 residues. Germline V gene data show CDR1 as SGHVS and CDR2 as FQNEAQ. For the CDR3, the DNA is TGTGCCAGCAGTGGGGGACAGGGAACAGATACGCAGTATTTT. It is translated as CASSGGQGTDTQYF.

The chain recombines TRBV2 with TRBJ1-2, with 9 bases aligning to TRBD1. The V gene's germline CDR1 is SNHLY and CDR2 FYNNEI. CDR3 size: 15 residues. Losses at the gene ends were 2 bases for V and 5 bases for J; bases not matched to a gene: 6. CDR3 residues: CASSEPTGGKYGYTF. DNA of the CDR3: TGTGCCAGCAGTGAACCAACAGGGGGCAAGTATGGCTACACCTTC.

Note on this clonotype: It is likely a read error, because the conserved phenylalanine at the end of the CDR3 is missing. The DNA is omitted, as the CDR3 cannot be located on it reliably, and the CDR3 follows TCRdb's listing. The chain couples TRBV18 to TRBJ2-7; TRBD1 reflects the table's D call only, with no check against the DNA. Germline CDR1 KGHSH, CDR2 LQKENI. The CDR3 length equals 15 residues, ends included. The CDR3 is CASSAIGTPSYEQHS.

This rearrangement joins TRBV6-1 to TRBJ2-7; D remains ambiguous. CDR3 length equals 12 residues. CDR1 and CDR2 (germline): MNHNS, SASEGT. V lost 3 bases and J 7 bases, leaving 10 bases between the germline ends. CDR3 sequence (DNA): TGTGCCAGCAGTGATCCCCTACGAGAGCAGTACTTC. This gives the protein CASSDPLREQYF.

The gene calls are TRBV6-6 and TRBJ2-5; TRBD1 matches at 9 bases. V lost 4 bases, J lost 5 bases, and 8 bases stayed unmatched. From germline, CDR1 is MNHNY and CDR2 SVGAGI (reference sequence). This CDR3 is built from 15 residues. The CDR3 bases are TGTGCCAGCAGTTCCGGACAGGGGATACTGGAGACCCAGTACTTC. Translating gives CASSSGQGILETQYF.

The chain is built from TRBV7-8 and TRBJ2-7, with 7 nucleotides matching TRBD1. The CDR3 loop spans 16 amino acids. Germline-derived CDR1 and CDR2 are SGHVS and FQNEAQ. V trimming: 4 bases; J trimming: 4 bases; junction bases outside the gene matches: 13. The CDR3: CASSSRTAGGLYEQYF. DNA of the CDR3: TGTGCCAGCAGCTCCCGGACGGCAGGGGGTTTGTACGAGCAGTACTTC.

In its sample, this clonotype was seen a few times. The genes are TRBV3-1 and TRBJ2-1, with D possibly TRBD2 on 6 matching bases. CDR1 is LGHDT and CDR2 is YNNKEL in the germline V gene (reference sequence). The CDR3 is 12 residues long. V was shortened by 4 bases and J by 10 bases, with 11 bases between the two germline ends. CDR3 loop: CASSLLGGEQFF. The CDR3 DNA reads as TGTGCCAGCAGCCTCCTCGGGGGAGAGCAGTTCTTC.

This clonotype is medium-sized (0.01 to 0.1%). The chain recombines TRBV15 with TRBJ1-1; possibly TRBD1 for D (5 bases). Per the germline V gene, CDR1 is LNHNV and CDR2 is YYDKDF (reference sequence). Trimming removed 0 bases from V and 7 bases from J, with 9 bases in between. The CDR3 is 13 residues long. The DNA of the CDR3 is TGTGCCACCAGCAGAGATAGGGGCAGTGAAGCTTTCTTT. Translated: CATSRDRGSEAFF.

Remarks on this clonotype: At one end the junction does not follow the germline gene, possibly because of a read error. V usage is TRBV7-7 and J usage is TRBJ2-2; the match to TRBD2 covers 7 bases. This CDR3 region has 16 residues. The V gene's germline CDR1 is SSHAT and CDR2 FNYEAQ (reference sequence). CDR3 amino acids: CAGSPGTTANTGELFF. In DNA form, the CDR3 reads TGTGCCGGCAGCCCCGGGACTACCGCGAACACCGGGGAGCTGTTTTTT.

The chain joins TRBV27 to TRBJ2-7; TRBD1 is a possible D gene (5 bases). The V end lost 3 bases, the J end lost 2 bases, and 14 bases lay between the germline ends. Germline V lookup: CDR1 MNHEY, CDR2 SMNVEV (reference sequence). The CDR3 runs to 15 residues. The CDR3 loop is CASSFGLAGPYEQYF. The CDR3 DNA reads as TGTGCCAGCAGTTTCGGGCTGGCAGGGCCCTACGAGCAGTACTTC.

CDR3 amino acids: CSANAGSYEQYF. CDR3 nucleotide sequence: TGCAGTGCGAATGCGGGCTCCTACGAGCAGTACTTC. The V gene is TRBV20-1, the J gene TRBJ2-7; possibly TRBD2 for D (5 bases). The V gene lost 6 bases and the J gene lost 0 bases, with 9 bases spanning the gap. The CDR3 length is 12 residues. From germline, CDR1 is DFQATT and CDR2 SNEGSKA (reference sequence).

This clonotype is classed as medium-sized. The V call is TRBV5-1, the J call TRBJ2-7, with 8 positions matching TRBD1. CDR3 length: 14 residues. Looked up from germline, CDR1 is SGHRS and CDR2 is YFSETQ. J lost 3 bases, V lost 1 base, and 3 bases had no gene match. The CDR3, as DNA: TGCGCCAGCAGCTTGTCAGGGGGCAACTACGAGCAGTACTTC. This sequence encodes CASSLSGGNYEQYF.

By sample fraction, this clonotype is medium-sized. V and J are TRBV2 and TRBJ2-7, with D tentatively TRBD1 (6 bases). Germline V gives CDR1 SNHLY, CDR2 FYNNEI. There are 15 residues in the CDR3. The ends were cut back, 4 bases at V and 6 bases at J, with 19 bases in the middle. CDR3 region: CASSAPGVGISEQYF. The DNA of the CDR3 is TGTGCCAGCAGTGCCCCAGGGGTAGGGATAAGCGAGCAGTACTTC.

CDR3 nucleotides: TGTGCCGGGGGGAGGATGCATGAGCAGTTCTTC. Translated, it gives CAGGRMHEQFF. The V and J genes are TRBV6-2 or TRBV6-3 and TRBJ2-1, with a tentative D call TRBD2 (6 bases). Between the trimmed V and J ends, which lost 11 bases and 8 bases, there was a span of 13 bases. CDR1 is MNHEY, CDR2 SVGEGT, per germline. The CDR3 loop spans 11 amino acids.

This clonotype was picked up many times. This chain links TRBV3-1 with TRBJ2-7; D not certain. V dropped 4 bases and J dropped 0 bases, with 10 bases sitting between them. The CDR3 length is 14 residues. Per germline, CDR1 LGHDT and CDR2 YNNKEL (reference sequence). The CDR3 loop reads CASSPVESSYEQYF. CDR3 coding DNA: TGTGCCAGCAGCCCCGTGGAGAGCTCCTACGAGCAGTACTTC.